This TCR beta chain was recorded in a study of blood T cell repertoires in COVID-19. Study overall: Sources were T cells, B-cell-depleted T cells, or PBMCs; the material itself was cDNA or gDNA.

In the original processing: Estimates of nucleated cell counts were drawn from the amplification of reference gene primers. Sequencing used immunoSEQ multiplex PCR; TCRdb keeps in-frame clones, though not all of them. Clone size and the V and J calls come from that table; the DNA yielded D and trimming. Here the sample spans over 100,000 clones, over 80% being singletons. Germline V lookup: CDR1 MNHEY, CDR2 SMNVEV (reference sequence). The CDR3 has 15 residues. V lost 0 bases to trimming and J lost 4 bases, with 7 bases between them. In this sample, this clone turned up a few times. Sequences were obtained from peripheral blood. The genes are TRBV27 and TRBJ1-6; possibly TRBD1 for D (6 bases). This clonotype was sampled from a human donor in a cohort sampled during active COVID-19. The CDR3 region is CASSLSGQYNSPLHF. The DNA of the CDR3 is TGTGCCAGCAGTTTATCCGGACAGTATAATTCACCCCTCCACTTT.